Below, 29 T cell receptor beta chains from the same sample are listed, as sequenced in a study of CD8+ T cells in alopecia areata. Sequencing templates came from extracted RNA that was reverse transcribed into cDNA. Measured with immunoSEQ multiplex PCR; TCRdb has only the in-frame clones, and not every one. The repertoire consists of 140,000 to 150,000 clones, with around 60% occurring once and the leading ten covering about 6.8%. Here the sequenced sample was CD4+ T cells sorted from blood, taken at week 0. These receptors all stem from a human donor with alopecia areata.

J is TRBJ2-3 and V is TRBV27; D gene unclear. CDR3 size: 16 residues. CDR1 and CDR2 from the germline V gene are MNHEY and SMNVEV (reference sequence). The V and J ends lost 4 bases and 3 bases respectively, with 17 bases between them. CDR3 sequence reads: CASSSRQRGPTDTQYF. The CDR3 DNA follows: TGTGCCAGCAGTTCCCGACAACGTGGACCTACAGATACGCAGTATTTT.

This clone was counted only a few times. The V gene is TRBV16, the J gene TRBJ1-3; no clear D gene. Trimming removed 4 bases from V and 1 base from J, with 11 bases in between. The germline V gene has CDR1 KGHSY and CDR2 FQNENV. The CDR3 runs 15 residues. The CDR3 sequence is CASSPQQPSGNTIYF. CDR3 nucleotides: TGTGCCAGCAGCCCGCAGCAGCCGTCTGGAAACACCATATATTTT.

The rearrangement joins TRBV7-2 to TRBJ1-1; D gene unclear. The germline V and J ends were trimmed by 0 bases and 1 base, with 6 bases remaining between them. CDR1 SGHTA and CDR2 FQGNSA come from the germline V gene. CDR3 length: 14 residues. CDR3 sequence reads: CASSLAQWNTEAFF. CDR3 DNA sequence: TGTGCCAGCAGCTTAGCCCAGTGGAACACTGAAGCTTTCTTT.

This clone was observed a single time. The chain carries TRBV29-1 and TRBJ2-6, with TRBD2 matching 10 bases. Germline trimming cut 6 bases from V and 4 bases from J; bases unmatched to any gene: 9. Germline V gives CDR1 SQVTM, CDR2 ANQGSEA. This CDR3 is 16 amino acids long. The CDR3 coding sequence is TGCAGCGTGGTAGCGGGGGGCACTATCGGGGCCAACGTCCTGACTTTC. As protein: CSVVAGGTIGANVLTF.

V and J are TRBV18 and TRBJ2-1, with a tentative D call TRBD1 (6 bases). The CDR3 runs 13 residues. V lost 3 bases to trimming and J lost 4 bases, with 7 bases between them. Per germline, CDR1 KGHSH and CDR2 LQKENI. CDR3 region: CASSPGQYNEQFF. The DNA of the CDR3 is TGTGCCAGCTCACCGGGACAATACAATGAGCAGTTCTTC. The full variable domain, rest sourced from reference TRBV18 and TRBJ2-1, is NAGVMQNPRHLVRRRGQEARLRCSPMKGHSHVYWYRQLPEEGLKFMVYLQKENIIDESGMPKERFSAEFPKEGPSILRIQQVVRGDSAAYFCASSPGQYNEQFFGPGTRLTVL.

CDR3 DNA sequence: TGTGCCAGCAGCGGATCGGGACAGTGGAACTATGGCTACACCTTC. It is translated as CASSGSGQWNYGYTF. The chain uses TRBV9 and TRBJ1-2; 7 nucleotides align to TRBD1. The germline CDR1 and CDR2 sequences are SGDLS and YYNGEE. V was clipped by 3 bases and J by 2 bases; unmatched bases: 7. The CDR3 is 15 amino acids.

The chain has TRBV5-6 and TRBJ2-7, with D possibly TRBD1 on 5 matching bases. Trimming shortened V by 2 bases and J by 3 bases, and 9 bases separated the two germline ends. Per germline, CDR1 SGHDT and CDR2 YYEEEE. CDR3 length equals 13 residues. CDR3 DNA sequence: TGTGCCAGCAGCTTAGGACATTTCTACGAGCAGTACTTC. This sequence encodes CASSLGHFYEQYF.

The V gene is TRBV7-9, the J gene TRBJ2-3; 10 bases fit TRBD2. Germline CDR1 is SEHNR and CDR2 is FQNEAQ (reference sequence). Trimming took 10 bases from V and 0 from J; bases not matched to a gene: 7. This CDR3 is built from 15 residues. CDR3 sequence (DNA): TGTGCCACCGCATTAGCGGGGGGTAGCACAGATACGCAGTATTTT. Translating gives CATALAGGSTDTQYF.

This clone occurred once. The genes are TRBV6-6 and TRBJ1-1; TRBD1 aligns across 8 bases. V shed 2 bases and J 3 bases; nucleotides not matched to a gene: 5. This CDR3 is built from 15 residues. Germline CDR1 and CDR2: MNHNY and SVGAGI (reference sequence). CDR3 nucleotide sequence: TGTGCCAGCAGTTACCTTCTGACAGGGGACACTGAAGCTTTCTTT. This codes for CASSYLLTGDTEAFF.

This clone was picked up a small number of times. J is TRBJ1-2 and V is TRBV5-6; D call uncertain. There are 13 residues in the CDR3. Trimming stripped 4 bases from V and 0 bases from J, with 7 bases between. Germline CDR1 SGHDT, CDR2 YYEEEE. CDR3 amino acids: CASSGTPNYGYTF. The DNA of the CDR3 is TGTGCCAGCAGCGGTACACCTAACTATGGCTACACCTTC.

The chain uses TRBV25-1 and TRBJ2-7; 8 nucleotides match TRBD1. CDR1 is MGHDK, CDR2 SYGVNS, per germline. With V trimmed by 8 bases and J by 6 bases, 12 bases remained unmatched. The CDR3 is 14 residues long. CDR3 in amino acids: CASGPVDRDSEQYF. The CDR3 DNA follows: TGTGCCAGCGGCCCCGTGGACAGGGATTCCGAGCAGTACTTC.

This clone came up a few times. The chain combines TRBV5-1 with TRBJ1-2; 7 bases map to TRBD1. Germline V gene lookup returns CDR1 SGHRS and CDR2 YFSETQ. Trimming cost V 4 bases and J 7 bases; bases outside gene matches: 19. The CDR3 spans 17 residues. As DNA, the CDR3 is TGCGCCAGCAGCCCAGATCCCCGCAACAGGGGCGGACGTGGCTACACCTTC. It translates to CASSPDPRNRGGRGYTF.

The V gene is TRBV6-5, the J gene TRBJ2-7, with TRBD2 matching over 11 bases. The CDR3 is 16 residues long. V was pared by 4 bases and J by 6 bases, with 11 bases of the junction left unmatched. The germline V gene has CDR1 MNHEY and CDR2 SVGAGI. The CDR3 nucleotides are TGTGCCAGCAGTTCCAAACCACTAGCGGGGGTGGTCGAGCAGTACTTC. Translated, it gives CASSSKPLAGVVEQYF.

This clone was seen a few times. This rearrangement joins TRBV4-1 to TRBJ1-1; 8 nucleotides line up with TRBD1. The CDR3 has 16 amino acids. Germline CDR1 MGHRA, CDR2 YSYEKL. V gave up 0 bases and J gave up 1 base; unmatched junction bases: 4. Written as DNA, the CDR3 is TGCGCCAGCAGCCAAGATCCCGGGACAGGGAACACTGAAGCTTTCTTT. This encodes CASSQDPGTGNTEAFF.

This sequence joins TRBV4-3 and TRBJ1-2; D may be TRBD1 (6 bases). The CDR3 sequence is 14 residues long. Germline V gene data show CDR1 as LGHNA and CDR2 as YSLEER. Trimming cost V 1 base and J 4 bases, with 10 bases left between them. The CDR3 sequence is CASSQGWTAYGYTF. DNA of the CDR3: TGCGCCAGCAGCCAAGGTTGGACAGCCTATGGCTACACCTTC.

The chain recombines TRBV5-1 with TRBJ2-7, with D perhaps matching TRBD1 (5 bases). CDR3 length equals 13 residues. V dropped 4 bases and J dropped 6 bases, with 14 bases sitting between them. Germline CDR1 and CDR2: SGHRS and YFSETQ. The CDR3 loop reads CASSPREWGEQYF. For the CDR3, the DNA is TGCGCCAGCAGCCCCAGGGAATGGGGCGAGCAGTACTTC.

As to this clone: The sample has other DNA sequences that encode this CDR3 too. The chain uses TRBV30 and TRBJ1-5, with D unresolved. V was cut by 1 base and J by 4 bases, with 8 bases left in between. This CDR3 has 13 amino acids. Germline V gene lookup returns CDR1 GTSNPN and CDR2 SVGIG (reference sequence). CDR3 sequence: CAWSEGSNQPQHF. The CDR3, as DNA: TGTGCCTGGAGTGAGGGCAGTAATCAGCCCCAGCATTTT.

The gene calls are TRBV29-1 and TRBJ2-1, with D tentatively TRBD1 (5 bases). Trimming stripped 7 bases from V and 8 bases from J, with 24 bases between. The germline CDR1 and CDR2 sequences are SQVTM and ANQGSEA. The CDR3 extends over 15 amino acids. The DNA of the CDR3 is TGCAGCGCAGACTCAGGGTCTCTGGTCGGGCATGAGCAGTTCTTC. Protein product: CSADSGSLVGHEQFF.

The rearrangement links TRBV18 to TRBJ1-1, with 8 bases identical to TRBD1. Germline trimming cut 6 bases from V and 5 bases from J; bases unmatched to any gene: 8. The length of the CDR3 is 14 residues. The germline gives CDR1 KGHSH, CDR2 LQKENI. CDR3 bases: TGTGCCAGCTCCCGGACTCAGGGGGCGACTGAAGCTTTCTTT. Translated: CASSRTQGATEAFF. Combining the CDR3 with reference TRBV18 and TRBJ1-1 gives the whole variable domain NAGVMQNPRHLVRRRGQEARLRCSPMKGHSHVYWYRQLPEEGLKFMVYLQKENIIDESGMPKERFSAEFPKEGPSILRIQQVVRGDSAAYFCASSRTQGATEAFFGQGTRLTVV.

CDR3 nucleotides: TGTGCCAGCAGCTCCAGCTTTGGCCGGGACAGGGGGCTTGAGACCCAGTACTTC. This encodes CASSSSFGRDRGLETQYF. This sequence joins TRBV11-3 and TRBJ2-5, with 12 bases fitting TRBD1. J was trimmed by 5 bases and V by 4 bases; bases with no gene match: 14. Germline-derived CDR1 and CDR2 are SGHNT and YENEEA. This CDR3 spans 18 amino acids. Based on the CDR3 plus reference TRBV11-3 and TRBJ2-5, the full variable domain is EAGVVQSPRYKIIEKKQPVAFWCNPISGHNTLYWYLQNLGQGPELLIRYENEEAVDDSQLPKDRFSAERLKGVDSTLKIQPAELGDSAVYLCASSSSFGRDRGLETQYFGPGTRLLVL.

As to this clone: Other nucleotide sequences from this sample produce the same CDR3. The chain joins TRBV9 to TRBJ2-5; TRBD2 is a possible D gene (5 bases). Looked up from germline, CDR1 is SGDLS and CDR2 is YYNGEE. CDR3 length: 13 residues. Deletions cut 0 bases from V and 5 bases from J, with 8 bases between. The CDR3 region is CASSVGPGETQYF. DNA of the CDR3: TGTGCCAGCAGCGTAGGCCCGGGGGAGACCCAGTACTTC.

This clone was picked up a small number of times. The chain uses TRBV5-5 and TRBJ2-5; D may correspond to TRBD1 or TRBD2 (7 bases each). V gave up 4 bases and J gave up 4 bases, with 11 bases separating them. The CDR3 has 13 residues. Germline V gives CDR1 SGHKS, CDR2 YYEKEE (reference sequence). The CDR3: CASSREGAETQYF. Written as DNA, the CDR3 is TGTGCCAGCAGCAGGGAGGGGGCAGAGACCCAGTACTTC.

This chain uses TRBV4-3 with TRBJ2-3; no reliable D call. This CDR3 spans 14 amino acids. Germline loops: CDR1 LGHNA, CDR2 YSLEER. V lost 5 bases and J 11 bases, leaving 20 bases between the germline ends. The DNA of the CDR3 is TGCGCCAGCAGCTCCCGCCTCCAACTAAATCTGCAGTATTTT. This codes for CASSSRLQLNLQYF.

In this sample, this clone turned up a few times. The CDR3 loop reads CASSNEGGSYEQYF. The CDR3 DNA reads TGTGCCAGCAGTAACGAGGGGGGCTCCTACGAGCAGTACTTC. V is TRBV25-1 and J is TRBJ2-7; D may match TRBD1 or TRBD2 (6 bases each). V was cut by 5 bases and J by 0 bases, with 11 bases left in between. This CDR3 has 14 amino acids. The V gene's germline CDR1 is MGHDK and CDR2 SYGVNS.

This clone was seen more than once but under ten times. One end of the junction is discordant with germline, which a read error may explain. The chain links TRBV6-1 to TRBJ1-1, with D tentatively TRBD1 (5 bases). The CDR3 contains 15 residues. Germline assignment: CDR1 MNHNS and CDR2 SASEGT. CDR3 nucleotides: TGTGCCAGCAGGGAAGGGGTCACCTGGGGAACTGAAGCTTTCTTT. Its protein product is CASREGVTWGTEAFF.

V usage is TRBV5-1 and J usage is TRBJ1-1; D not resolved. Between the trimmed V and J ends, which lost 6 bases and 0 bases, there was a span of 3 bases. Germline CDR1 is SGHRS and CDR2 is YFSETQ. This CDR3 comprises 11 residues. CDR3 sequence: CASKMNTEAFF. Here the CDR3 DNA reads TGCGCCAGCAAAATGAACACTGAAGCTTTCTTT.

The gene calls are TRBV18 and TRBJ1-2; D remains unclear. The CDR3 runs 14 residues. The V and J ends lost 2 bases and 7 bases respectively, with 14 bases between them. CDR1 KGHSH and CDR2 LQKENI come from the germline V gene. In DNA form, the CDR3 reads TGTGCCAGCTCACCAAACCCCGTGGGTGGTGGCTACACCTTC. Residues: CASSPNPVGGGYTF.

This clone was found many times. The chain uses TRBV7-3 and TRBJ2-1, with 7 bases matching TRBD1. This CDR3 comprises 14 residues. Per the germline V gene, CDR1 is SGHTA and CDR2 is FQGTGA. J lost 7 bases, V lost 5 bases, and 8 bases had no gene match. For the CDR3, the DNA is TGTGCCAGCAGCAAGACAGGGCCTGGGAATGAGCAGTTCTTC. Translating gives CASSKTGPGNEQFF.

The chain links TRBV9 to TRBJ2-3, with D tentatively TRBD2 (6 bases). This CDR3 is built from 16 residues. V shed 0 bases and J shed 2 bases, with 13 bases lying between them. Germline CDR1 is SGDLS and CDR2 is YYNGEE. The CDR3 coding sequence is TGTGCCAGCAGCGTAGGTGCTAGCGATTACACAGATACGCAGTATTTT. Protein product: CASSVGASDYTDTQYF.